Presented here are 2 T cell receptor beta chains from one specimen sequenced in a study of tumor-infiltrating lymphocytes in primary liver carcinoma. Making TCR beta cDNA involved around 540 ng total RNA and a constant-region primer. Library construction for TCR beta comprised three nested multiplex PCR rounds performed with slightly modified ARM-PCR. The first two PCR rounds used TRBV1-TRBV30 forward primers with a C-beta reverse primer, about 10 cycles each. TCRdb fed the multiplex PCR reads into MiXCR, producing one record per CDR3 protein. Of approximately 320,000 distinct CDR3 sequences in the sample, 58% were seen once. In addition to blood RNA drawn from unsorted whole blood, germline DNA was extracted. Sequencing was carried out using peripheral blood. The receptor set was obtained from a woman in her 30s with primary liver carcinoma and hepatitis B virus infection.

To note about this clonotype: A much larger clone is a single base away; this may be a read error. The chain links TRBV4-1 to TRBJ2-7; D is possibly TRBD2 (5 bases). The germline V gene has CDR1 MGHRA and CDR2 YSYEKL. The CDR3 contains 15 residues. In nucleotides, the CDR3 is TGCGCCAGCAGCCAAGAAGGCTCCGGGGTCTACGATCAGTACTTC. This encodes CASSQEGSGVYDQYF.

V usage is TRBV28 and J usage is TRBJ2-1; perhaps TRBD2 as D (6 bases). From germline, CDR1 is MDHEN and CDR2 SYDVKM. The V end was cut by 3 bases, the J end by 4 bases, with 16 bases between. This CDR3 comprises 16 residues. The CDR3 region has the DNA TGTGCCAGCAGTTTTAGGTGGAGGGCCGCATACAATGAGCAGTTCTTC. It yields the protein CASSFRWRAAYNEQFF.